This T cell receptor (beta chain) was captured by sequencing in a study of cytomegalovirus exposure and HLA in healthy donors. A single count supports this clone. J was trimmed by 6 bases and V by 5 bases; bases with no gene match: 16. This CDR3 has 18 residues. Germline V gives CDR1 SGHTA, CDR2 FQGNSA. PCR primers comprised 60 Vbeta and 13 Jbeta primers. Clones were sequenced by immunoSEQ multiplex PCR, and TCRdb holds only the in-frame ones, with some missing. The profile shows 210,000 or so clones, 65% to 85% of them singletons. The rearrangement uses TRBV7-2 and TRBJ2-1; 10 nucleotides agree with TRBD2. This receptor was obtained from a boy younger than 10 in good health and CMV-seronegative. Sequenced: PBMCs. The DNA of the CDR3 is TGTGCCAGCAGCCCCAGGGTAAAGCGGGAGGGCCCGGGCAATGAGCAGTTCTTC. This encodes CASSPRVKREGPGNEQFF.